The source of this TCR beta chain is a study of cytomegalovirus exposure and HLA in healthy donors. Primers for the PCR totalled 60 Vbeta and 13 Jbeta. Measured with immunoSEQ multiplex PCR; TCRdb has only the in-frame clones, and not every one. The sample shows approximately 100,000 clones, less than 70% of them seen only once. This receptor was taken from a female donor in good health and CMV-seronegative. Source material: PBMCs.

The CDR3 spells CASSLEDQPQHF. CDR3 DNA sequence: TGTGCCAGCAGTTTGGAGGATCAGCCCCAGCATTTT. The J gene is TRBJ1-5, the V gene TRBV28; no clear D. Germline lookup yields CDR1 MDHEN and CDR2 SYDVKM. The CDR3 spans 12 residues. V was pared by 3 bases and J by 5 bases, with 5 bases between.